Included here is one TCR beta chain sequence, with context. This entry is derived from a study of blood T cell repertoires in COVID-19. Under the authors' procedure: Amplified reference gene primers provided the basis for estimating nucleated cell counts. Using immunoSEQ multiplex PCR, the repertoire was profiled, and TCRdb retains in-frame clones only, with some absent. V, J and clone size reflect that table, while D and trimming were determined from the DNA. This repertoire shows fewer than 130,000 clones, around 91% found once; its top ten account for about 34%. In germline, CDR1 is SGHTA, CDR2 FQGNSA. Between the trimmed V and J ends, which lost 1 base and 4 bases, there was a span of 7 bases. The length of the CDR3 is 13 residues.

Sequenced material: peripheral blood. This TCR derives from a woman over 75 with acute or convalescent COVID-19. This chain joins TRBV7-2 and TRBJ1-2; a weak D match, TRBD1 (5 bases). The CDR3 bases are TGTGCCAGCAGCTTAGGGCAGGGCTATGGCTACACCTTC. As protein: CASSLGQGYGYTF.